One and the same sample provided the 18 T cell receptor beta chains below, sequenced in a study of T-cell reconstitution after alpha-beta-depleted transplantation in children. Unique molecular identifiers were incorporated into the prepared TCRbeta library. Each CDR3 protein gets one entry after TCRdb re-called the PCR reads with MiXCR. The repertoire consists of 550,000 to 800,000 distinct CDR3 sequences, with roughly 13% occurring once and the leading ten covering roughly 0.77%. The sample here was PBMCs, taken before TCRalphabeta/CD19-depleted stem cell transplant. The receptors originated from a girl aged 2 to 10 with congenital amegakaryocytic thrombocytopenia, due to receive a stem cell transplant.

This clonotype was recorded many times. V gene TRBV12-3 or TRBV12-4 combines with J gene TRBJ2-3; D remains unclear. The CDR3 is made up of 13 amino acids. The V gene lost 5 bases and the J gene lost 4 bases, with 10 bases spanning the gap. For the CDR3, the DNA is TGTGCCAGCAGTGGAGATATTCCAGATACGCAGTATTTT. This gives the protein CASSGDIPDTQYF.

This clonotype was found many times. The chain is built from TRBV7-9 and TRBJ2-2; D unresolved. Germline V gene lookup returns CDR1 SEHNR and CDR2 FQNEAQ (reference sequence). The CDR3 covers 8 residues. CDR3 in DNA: TGTGGCGCCGGGGAGCTGTTTTTT. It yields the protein CGAGELFF. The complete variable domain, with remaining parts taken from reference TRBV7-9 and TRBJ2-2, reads DTGVSQNPRHKITKRGQNVTFRCDPISEHNRLYWYRQTLGQGPEFLTYFQNEAQLEKSRLLSDRFSAERPKGSFSTLEIQRTEQGDSAMYLCGAGELFFGEGSRLTVL.

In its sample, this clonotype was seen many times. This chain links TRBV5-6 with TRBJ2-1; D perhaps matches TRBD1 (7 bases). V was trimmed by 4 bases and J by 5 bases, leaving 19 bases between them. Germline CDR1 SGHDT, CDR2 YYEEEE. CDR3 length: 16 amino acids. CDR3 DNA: TGTGCCAGCAGCCAGGGGGGCCGGCTAAGAGACAATGAGCAGTTCTTC. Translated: CASSQGGRLRDNEQFF.

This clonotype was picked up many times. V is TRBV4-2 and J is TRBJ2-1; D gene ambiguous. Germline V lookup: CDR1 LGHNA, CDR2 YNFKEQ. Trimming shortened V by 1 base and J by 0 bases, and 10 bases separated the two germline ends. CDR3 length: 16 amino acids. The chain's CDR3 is CASSQAAASSYNEQFF. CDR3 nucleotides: TGTGCCAGCAGCCAAGCGGCGGCGAGCTCCTACAATGAGCAGTTCTTC.

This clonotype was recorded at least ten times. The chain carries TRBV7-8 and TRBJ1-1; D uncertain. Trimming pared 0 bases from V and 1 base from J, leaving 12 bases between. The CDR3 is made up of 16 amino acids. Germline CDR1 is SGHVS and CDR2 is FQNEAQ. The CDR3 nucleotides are TGTGCCAGCAGCTTAGCGGTGGGCAGAGGGAACACTGAAGCTTTCTTT. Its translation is CASSLAVGRGNTEAFF.

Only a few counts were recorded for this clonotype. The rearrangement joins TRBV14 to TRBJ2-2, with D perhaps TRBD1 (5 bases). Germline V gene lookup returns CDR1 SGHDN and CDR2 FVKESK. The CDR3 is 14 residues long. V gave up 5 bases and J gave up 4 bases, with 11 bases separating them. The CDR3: CASSNTGSTGELFF. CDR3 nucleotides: TGTGCCAGCAGCAATACAGGATCCACCGGGGAGCTGTTTTTT.

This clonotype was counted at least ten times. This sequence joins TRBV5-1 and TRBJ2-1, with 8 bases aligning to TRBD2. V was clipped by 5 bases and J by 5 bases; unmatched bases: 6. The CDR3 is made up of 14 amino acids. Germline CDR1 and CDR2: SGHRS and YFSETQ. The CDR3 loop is CASSYGREDNEQFF. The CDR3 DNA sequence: TGCGCCAGCAGTTATGGGCGGGAGGACAATGAGCAGTTCTTC.

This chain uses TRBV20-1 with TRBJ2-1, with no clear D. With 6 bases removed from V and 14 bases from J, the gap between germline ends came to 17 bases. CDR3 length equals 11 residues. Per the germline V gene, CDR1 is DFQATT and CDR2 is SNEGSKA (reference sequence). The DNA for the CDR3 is TGCAGTGCAAGGTCGGTACACAATAAGTTCTTC. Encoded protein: CSARSVHNKFF.

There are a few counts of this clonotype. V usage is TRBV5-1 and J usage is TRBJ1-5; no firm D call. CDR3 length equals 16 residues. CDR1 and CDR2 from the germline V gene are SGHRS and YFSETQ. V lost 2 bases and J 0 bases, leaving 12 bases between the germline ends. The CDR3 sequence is CASSLGPHYSNQPQHF. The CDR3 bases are TGCGCCAGCAGCTTAGGTCCCCACTATAGCAATCAGCCCCAGCATTTT. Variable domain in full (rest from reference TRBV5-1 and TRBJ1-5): KAGVTQTPRYLIKTRGQQVTLSCSPISGHRSVSWYQQTPGQGLQFLFEYFSETQRNKGNFPGRFSGRQFSNSRSEMNVSTLELGDSALYLCASSLGPHYSNQPQHFGDGTRLSIL.

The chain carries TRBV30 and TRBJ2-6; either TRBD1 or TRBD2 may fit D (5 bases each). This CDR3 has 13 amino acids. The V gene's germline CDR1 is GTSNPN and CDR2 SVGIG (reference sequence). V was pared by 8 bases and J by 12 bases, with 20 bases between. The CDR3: CAGLGVDGTVLTF. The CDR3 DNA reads TGTGCCGGTCTAGGCGTCGACGGGACCGTCCTGACTTTC.

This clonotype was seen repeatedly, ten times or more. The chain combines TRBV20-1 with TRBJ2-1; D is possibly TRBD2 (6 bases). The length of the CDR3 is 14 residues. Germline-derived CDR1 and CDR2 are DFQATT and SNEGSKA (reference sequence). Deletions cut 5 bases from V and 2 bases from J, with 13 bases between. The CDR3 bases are TGCAGTGCTGGTACTAGCCTACCCTACAATGAGCAGTTCTTC. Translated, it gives CSAGTSLPYNEQFF.

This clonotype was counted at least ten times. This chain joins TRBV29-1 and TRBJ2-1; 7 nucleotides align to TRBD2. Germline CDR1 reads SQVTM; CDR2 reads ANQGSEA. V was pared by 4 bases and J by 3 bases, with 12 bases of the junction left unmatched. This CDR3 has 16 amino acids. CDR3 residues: CSVGGTTGLNYNEQFF. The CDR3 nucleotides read TGCAGCGTTGGGGGTACAACGGGACTAAACTACAATGAGCAGTTCTTC.

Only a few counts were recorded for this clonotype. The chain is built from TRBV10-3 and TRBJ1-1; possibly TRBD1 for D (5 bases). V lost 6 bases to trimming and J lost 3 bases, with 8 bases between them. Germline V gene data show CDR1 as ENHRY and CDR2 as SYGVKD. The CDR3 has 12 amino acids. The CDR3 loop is CAISSRDTEAFF. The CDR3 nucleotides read TGTGCCATCAGCTCCAGGGACACTGAAGCTTTCTTT.

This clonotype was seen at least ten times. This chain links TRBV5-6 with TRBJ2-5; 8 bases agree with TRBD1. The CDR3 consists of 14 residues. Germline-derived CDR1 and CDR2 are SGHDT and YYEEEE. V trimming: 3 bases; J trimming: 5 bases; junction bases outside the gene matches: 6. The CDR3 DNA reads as TGTGCCAGCAGCTGGGACAGGTCGATGGAGACCCAGTACTTC. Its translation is CASSWDRSMETQYF.

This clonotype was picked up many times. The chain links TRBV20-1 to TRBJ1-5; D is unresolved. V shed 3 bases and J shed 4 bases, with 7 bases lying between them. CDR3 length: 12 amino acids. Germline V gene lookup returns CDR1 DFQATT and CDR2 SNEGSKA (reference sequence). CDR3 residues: CSASPGNQPQHF. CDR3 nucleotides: TGCAGTGCTAGTCCCGGTAATCAGCCCCAGCATTTT.

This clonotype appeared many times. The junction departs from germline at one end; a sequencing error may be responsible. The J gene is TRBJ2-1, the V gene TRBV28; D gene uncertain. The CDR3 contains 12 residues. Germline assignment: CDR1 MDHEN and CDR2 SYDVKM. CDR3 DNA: TGCGCCAGCAGCTTGTTAAACAATGAGCAGTTCTTC. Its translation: CASSLLNNEQFF.

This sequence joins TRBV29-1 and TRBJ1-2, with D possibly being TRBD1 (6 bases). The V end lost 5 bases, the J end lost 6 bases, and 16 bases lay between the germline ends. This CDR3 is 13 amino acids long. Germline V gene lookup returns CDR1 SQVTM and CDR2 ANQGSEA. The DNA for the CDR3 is TGCAGCGTTTTAAAGACAGGAGGGGATGGCTACACCTTC. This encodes CSVLKTGGDGYTF. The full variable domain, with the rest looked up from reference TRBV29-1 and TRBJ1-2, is SAVISQKPSRDICQRGTSLTIQCQVDSQVTMMFWYRQQPGQSLTLIATANQGSEATYESGFVIDKFPISRPNLTFSTLTVSNMSPEDSSIYLCSVLKTGGDGYTFGSGTRLTVV.

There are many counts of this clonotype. The CDR3 DNA sequence: TGTGCCACCAGCAGAGATACAGGGGCGAACACTGAAGCTTTCTTT. It yields the protein CATSRDTGANTEAFF. The rearrangement links TRBV15 to TRBJ1-1, with 7 positions matching TRBD1. V was clipped by 0 bases and J by 1 base; unmatched bases: 2. Germline V lookup: CDR1 LNHNV, CDR2 YYDKDF (reference sequence). The CDR3 consists of 15 residues.